This T cell receptor (beta chain) was identified during a study of cytomegalovirus exposure and HLA in healthy donors. V was shortened by 2 bases and J by 4 bases, with 18 bases between the two germline ends. CDR1 ENHRY and CDR2 SYGVKD come from the germline V gene. CDR3 length equals 17 residues. 13 Jbeta primers and 60 Vbeta primers were used for the PCR. Sequencing used immunoSEQ multiplex PCR; TCRdb keeps in-frame clones, though not all of them. The sample yields about 170,000 clones, more than 70% seen once. The gene calls are TRBV10-3 and TRBJ1-5, with a tentative D call TRBD1 (5 bases). The sequencing input was PBMCs. The source is a girl aged 10 to 17 in good health and CMV-seronegative. The CDR3 DNA reads TGTGCCATCAGTGAGGCCCCGCTGATCAGGGAAAATCAGCCCCAGCATTTT. Translating gives CAISEAPLIRENQPQHF.